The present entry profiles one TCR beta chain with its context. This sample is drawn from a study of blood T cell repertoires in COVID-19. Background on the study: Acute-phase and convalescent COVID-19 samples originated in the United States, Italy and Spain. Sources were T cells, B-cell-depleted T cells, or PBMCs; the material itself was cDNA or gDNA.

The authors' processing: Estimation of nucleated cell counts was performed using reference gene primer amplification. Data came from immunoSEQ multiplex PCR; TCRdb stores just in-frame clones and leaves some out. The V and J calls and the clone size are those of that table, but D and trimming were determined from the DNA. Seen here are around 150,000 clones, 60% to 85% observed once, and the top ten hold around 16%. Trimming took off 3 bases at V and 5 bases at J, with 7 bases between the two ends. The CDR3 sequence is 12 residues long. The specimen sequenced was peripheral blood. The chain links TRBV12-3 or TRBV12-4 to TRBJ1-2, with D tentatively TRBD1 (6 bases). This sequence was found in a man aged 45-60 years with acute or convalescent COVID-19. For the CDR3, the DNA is TGTGCCAGCAGTTTTCAGGGGTATGGCTACACCTTC. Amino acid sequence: CASSFQGYGYTF.